This record looks at one T cell receptor beta chain sequence and its context. Its target is unknown. The sample originates from a study of cytomegalovirus exposure and HLA in healthy donors. Study-wide findings and caveats: With DRB1 most and HLA-C fewest, TCR association rates differed between HLA loci in a later analysis.

PCR used 60 Vbeta primers and 13 Jbeta primers. Libraries were prepared by immunoSEQ multiplex PCR; TCRdb keeps only in-frame clonotypes and omits some of them. The sample contains 100,000 to 120,000 clones, over 65% of which appear only once. The CDR3 consists of 12 residues. V was clipped by 3 bases and J by 3 bases, with 7 bases between them. Germline V CDR1 and CDR2: SQVTM, ANQGSEA. The sequencing sample was made of PBMCs. V and J are TRBV29-1 and TRBJ2-3; D may be TRBD2 (5 bases). This TCR was sampled from a man aged 35 to 55 in good health and CMV-seropositive. The CDR3 protein is CSVERGTDTQYF. In DNA form, the CDR3 reads TGCAGCGTTGAGAGAGGGACAGATACGCAGTATTTT.